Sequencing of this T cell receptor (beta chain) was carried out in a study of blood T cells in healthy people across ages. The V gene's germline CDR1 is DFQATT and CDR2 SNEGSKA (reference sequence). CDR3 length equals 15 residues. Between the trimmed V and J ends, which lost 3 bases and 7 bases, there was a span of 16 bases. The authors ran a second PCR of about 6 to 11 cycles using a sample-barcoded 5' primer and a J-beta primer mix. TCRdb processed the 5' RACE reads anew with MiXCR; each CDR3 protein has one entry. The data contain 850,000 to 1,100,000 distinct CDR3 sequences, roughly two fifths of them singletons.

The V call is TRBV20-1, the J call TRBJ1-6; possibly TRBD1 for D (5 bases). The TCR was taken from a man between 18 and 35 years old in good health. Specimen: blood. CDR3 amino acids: CSARGGQGSNSPLHF. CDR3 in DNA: TGCAGTGCTAGGGGAGGGCAGGGATCCAATTCACCCCTCCACTTT.